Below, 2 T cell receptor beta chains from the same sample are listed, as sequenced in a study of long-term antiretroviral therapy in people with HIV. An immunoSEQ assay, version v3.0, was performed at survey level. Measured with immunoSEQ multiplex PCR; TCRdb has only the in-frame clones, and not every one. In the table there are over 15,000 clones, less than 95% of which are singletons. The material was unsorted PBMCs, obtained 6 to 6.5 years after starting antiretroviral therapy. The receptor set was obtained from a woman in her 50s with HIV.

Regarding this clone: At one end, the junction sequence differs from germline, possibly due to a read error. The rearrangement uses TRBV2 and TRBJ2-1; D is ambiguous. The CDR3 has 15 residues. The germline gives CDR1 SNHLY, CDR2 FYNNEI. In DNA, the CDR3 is TGTGCCAGCAGTGTCGGGTCCCACATGTACAGTGAGCAGTTCTTC. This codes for CASSVGSHMYSEQFF.

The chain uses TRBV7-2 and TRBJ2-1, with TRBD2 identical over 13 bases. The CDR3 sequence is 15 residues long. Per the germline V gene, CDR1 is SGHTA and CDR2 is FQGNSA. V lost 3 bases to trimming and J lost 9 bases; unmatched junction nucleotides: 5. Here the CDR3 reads CASSLGLAGMGEQFF. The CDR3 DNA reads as TGTGCCAGCAGCTTGGGACTAGCGGGAATGGGTGAGCAGTTCTTC. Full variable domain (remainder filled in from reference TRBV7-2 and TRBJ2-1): GAGVSQSPSNKVTEKGKDVELRCDPISGHTALYWYRQSLGQGLEFLIYFQGNSAPDKSGLPSDRFSAERTGGSVSTLTIQRTQQEDSAVYLCASSLGLAGMGEQFFGPGTRLTVL.